These 13 T cell receptor beta chains share one sample of origin, sequenced in a study of metastatic and nonmetastatic thyroid tumors. TCRdb reprocessed the PCR reads using MiXCR. The data hold tens of thousands of clones, with around 12% observed a single time. Each patient went into thyroid surgery without having received any treatment. The sequenced sample consisted of blood. The receptors shown here come from a female donor with papillary thyroid cancer or a benign thyroid nodule (not recorded which). Some clones in this sample may be carry-over from other donors' samples.

This clone is medium-sized in the sample. This sequence joins TRBV6-1 and TRBJ1-5; possible D gene TRBD1, 5 bases. The CDR3 runs to 14 residues. Trimming removed 6 bases at V and 3 bases at J, with 12 bases between. CDR1 MNHNS and CDR2 SASEGT come from the germline V gene. CDR3: CASSPRGNNQPQHF. In DNA, the CDR3 is TGTGCCAGCAGCCCGAGGGGTAACAATCAGCCCCAGCATTTT.

This clone was counted ten times or more. The chain links TRBV20-1 to TRBJ2-7; the match to TRBD2 covers 7 bases. V lost 7 bases to trimming and J lost 4 bases; unmatched junction nucleotides: 13. Germline-derived CDR1 and CDR2 are DFQATT and SNEGSKA (reference sequence). The CDR3 is 14 amino acids. Here the CDR3 DNA reads TGCAGTGGCCCGCGGGGGAGAGGGATTTACGAGCAGTACTTC. Amino acid sequence: CSGPRGRGIYEQYF.

This clone was found many times. The chain joins TRBV11-2 to TRBJ1-1; no clear D gene. CDR1 is SGHAT and CDR2 is FQNNGV in the germline V gene. Trimming removed 2 bases from V and 2 bases from J, with 18 bases in between. CDR3 length: 17 residues. CDR3 amino acids: CASSLSEGRSLNTEAFF. CDR3 bases: TGTGCCAGCAGCTTAAGTGAAGGCCGGTCTTTAAACACTGAAGCTTTCTTT.

This clone appeared many times. V is TRBV3-1 and J is TRBJ2-3; 8 nucleotides agree with TRBD1. Per the germline V gene, CDR1 is LGHDT and CDR2 is YNNKEL (reference sequence). The junction had 11 bases not matched to a gene; V was cut back by 4 bases and J by 5 bases. The CDR3 consists of 16 residues. CDR3 in DNA: TGTGCCAGCAGCCTAACCTTCCAGGGGGCAAAAGATACGCAGTATTTT. Translation: CASSLTFQGAKDTQYF.

In its sample, this clone was seen a few times. Germline and junction disagree at one end, which may indicate a read error. This rearrangement joins TRBV27 to TRBJ1-2; 8 positions match TRBD1. CDR1 and CDR2 from the germline V gene are MNHEY and SMNVEV (reference sequence). The CDR3 runs to 17 residues. In DNA, the CDR3 is TGTGCCAGTGGCGGGTCGGGACAGGTACCAAGAAACTATGGCAACACCTTC. Amino acid sequence: CASGGSGQVPRNYGNTF.

About this clone: Here the CDR3 omits its conserved ending phenylalanine or tryptophan, so a read error is the likely source. The chain is built from TRBV2 and TRBJ1-2; D is unresolved. This CDR3 spans 19 amino acids. Germline-derived CDR1 and CDR2 are SNHLY and FYNNEI. The CDR3 region has the DNA TGTGTCAGTCTTCCCGACCGTCGGAGTATCCACCTATCTAACTATGGCTACACCATC. Translation: CVSLPDRRSIHLSNYGYTI.

This clone was observed a few times. An end of the junction does not agree with germline; a read error may underlie this. CDR3 in amino acids: CASSYSSGGVRNEQFF. The CDR3 bases are TGTGCCAGCAGCTACTCGAGCGGGGGGGTGAGGAATGAGCAGTTCTTC. This chain connects TRBV6-2 or TRBV6-3 to TRBJ2-1, with 10 positions matching TRBD2. Germline V gene sequence: CDR1 MNHEY, CDR2 SVGEGT. This CDR3 region has 16 residues.

The table lists this clone with many counts. The chain has TRBV10-2 and TRBJ1-5; tentative D call: TRBD1 (5 bases). Trimming took off 5 bases at V and 3 bases at J, with 8 bases between the two ends. Germline V CDR1 and CDR2: WSHSY, SAAADI. The CDR3 loop spans 13 amino acids. CDR3 DNA sequence: TGCGCCAGCAGTCAGGGATCCAATCAGCCCCAGCATTTT. Amino acids: CASSQGSNQPQHF.

Relative to its sample, this clone is medium-sized. V and J are TRBV27 and TRBJ1-2, with D hard to call. Germline V gives CDR1 MNHEY, CDR2 SMNVEV (reference sequence). Between the trimmed V and J ends, which lost 7 bases and 7 bases, there was a span of 13 bases. This CDR3 is 12 amino acids long. The CDR3 region has the DNA TGTGCCAGCAAGCCGCTGATCGGTGGCTACACCTTC. As protein: CASKPLIGGYTF.

There are many counts of this clone. The V call is TRBV5-1, the J call TRBJ1-2, with unresolved D. Trimming shortened V by 0 bases and J by 4 bases, and 10 bases separated the two germline ends. The CDR3 spans 14 residues. From germline, CDR1 is SGHRS and CDR2 YFSETQ. CDR3 region: CASSLGTVRYGYTF. CDR3 DNA sequence: TGCGCCAGCAGCTTGGGTACAGTTCGCTATGGCTACACCTTC.

This clone showed up just a few times. The gene calls are TRBV7-2 and TRBJ2-1; D could derive from TRBD1 or TRBD2 (5 bases each). Germline CDR1 SGHTA, CDR2 FQGNSA. The CDR3 is 14 amino acids. Trimming cost V 0 bases and J 9 bases, with 12 bases left between them. CDR3 region: CASSLAWGWGEQFF. Written as DNA, the CDR3 is TGTGCCAGCAGCTTAGCGTGGGGGTGGGGTGAGCAGTTCTTC.

This clone was detected many times. The V and J genes are TRBV4-1 and TRBJ2-1; 8 nucleotides align to TRBD2. In germline, CDR1 is MGHRA, CDR2 YSYEKL. The CDR3 totals 15 residues. Trimming cost V 6 bases and J 6 bases; bases outside gene matches: 10. CDR3 residues: CASRYSGGPLNEQFF. DNA for the CDR3: TGCGCCAGCAGGTATTCGGGGGGGCCCCTCAATGAGCAGTTCTTC.

As for this clone: Just one base apart from a much larger clone, this may be a read error. The V gene is TRBV29-1, the J gene TRBJ1-1, with a weak D call TRBD1 (5 bases). The CDR3 has 15 amino acids. Germline V lookup: CDR1 SQVTM, CDR2 ANQGSEA. V lost 4 bases and J lost 5, with 20 bases in between. The CDR3 is CSVAHLDMGLTEAFF. The CDR3 DNA sequence: TGCAGCGTTGCCCATCTTGACATGGGGCTTACTGAAGCTTTCTTT.